These 30 T cell receptor beta chains were all obtained from the same sample, sequenced in a study of lymphopenia after photon versus proton radiotherapy. Measured with immunoSEQ multiplex PCR; TCRdb has only the in-frame clones, and not every one. The table lists roughly 30,000 clones, approximately 88% of them singletons. This material consisted of peripheral blood, taken from a patient treated with proton-based radiotherapy. The receptors stem from an older woman with cholangiocarcinoma. Some clones in this sample may be carry-over from other donors' samples.

This chain connects TRBV2 to TRBJ1-4, with 9 bases aligning to TRBD1. The CDR3 contains 17 residues. Germline V gives CDR1 SNHLY, CDR2 FYNNEI. V gave up 10 bases and J gave up 0 bases; unmatched junction bases: 12. The chain's CDR3 is CAIPRGQGLTTNEKLFF. CDR3 bases: TGTGCCATCCCAAGGGGACAGGGCTTAACAACTAATGAAAAACTGTTTTTT.

This chain uses TRBV7-8 with TRBJ2-1; maybe TRBD2 (6 bases). The CDR3 consists of 15 residues. The ends were cut back, 10 bases at V and 4 bases at J, with 20 bases in the middle. CDR1 and CDR2 from the germline V gene are SGHVS and FQNEAQ. Here the CDR3 DNA reads TGTGCCACCGGGCTGAACGGGAGATTTTACAATGAGCAGTTCTTC. Translating it yields CATGLNGRFYNEQFF.

CDR3 DNA sequence: TGTGCCAGCAGCGTAGATCAGGGAAGGTCCTATAATTCACCCCTCCACTTT. Protein product: CASSVDQGRSYNSPLHF. V gene TRBV9 combines with J gene TRBJ1-6; tentatively, D is TRBD1 (5 bases). Trimming removed 0 bases at V and 1 base at J, with 11 bases between. Germline loops: CDR1 SGDLS, CDR2 YYNGEE. The CDR3 sequence is 17 residues long.

This chain joins TRBV7-9 and TRBJ2-3; 8 bases map to TRBD2. J gave up 3 bases and V 3 bases, and 5 bases lay outside the gene matches. CDR3 length: 15 amino acids. Per the germline V gene, CDR1 is SEHNR and CDR2 is FQNEAQ (reference sequence). The CDR3 coding sequence is TGTGCCAGCAGCTTTTTGGGACTAGGGACAGATACGCAGTATTTT. Its protein is CASSFLGLGTDTQYF.

The chain links TRBV11-2 to TRBJ2-7; the D gene is possibly TRBD1 (5 bases). Per the germline V gene, CDR1 is SGHAT and CDR2 is FQNNGV. Trimming took 7 bases from V and 8 from J, leaving 12 bases between them. This CDR3 contains 11 residues. This CDR3 reads CASIKADKQYF. CDR3 DNA: TGTGCCAGCATTAAGGCGGACAAGCAGTACTTC.

The chain combines TRBV6-1 with TRBJ2-1, with TRBD2 identical over 8 bases. Germline loops: CDR1 MNHNS, CDR2 SASEGT. The CDR3 is 17 amino acids. V trimming: 0 bases; J trimming: 4 bases; junction bases outside the gene matches: 8. The CDR3 region is CASSEAGLAGGYNEQFF. The CDR3 bases are TGTGCCAGCAGTGAAGCGGGCCTAGCGGGCGGATACAATGAGCAGTTCTTC.

V usage is TRBV6-5 and J usage is TRBJ2-7; D may be TRBD2 (6 bases). V shed 5 bases and J shed 0 bases, with 14 bases lying between them. The CDR3 contains 15 residues. Per the germline V gene, CDR1 is MNHEY and CDR2 is SVGAGI. The CDR3 loop is CASSREDGSSYEQYF. For the CDR3, the DNA is TGTGCCAGCAGTAGGGAGGACGGGAGCTCCTACGAGCAGTACTTC.

The chain is built from TRBV19 and TRBJ2-1; no firm D call. Trimming shortened V by 3 bases and J by 1 base, and 13 bases separated the two germline ends. The CDR3 is made up of 16 amino acids. CDR1 and CDR2 from the germline V gene are LNHDA and SQIVND (reference sequence). The CDR3 region is CASSMGSEPSYNEQFF. The CDR3 coding sequence is TGTGCCAGTAGTATGGGTTCTGAACCATCCTACAATGAGCAGTTCTTC.

The chain has TRBV10-3 and TRBJ2-1; 9 bases agree with TRBD2. Looked up from germline, CDR1 is ENHRY and CDR2 is SYGVKD. The CDR3 covers 15 residues. V trimming: 2 bases; J trimming: 8 bases; junction bases outside the gene matches: 7. CDR3 coding DNA: TGTGCCATCAGTGAGGGTGCGGGAGGGCCCTATGAGCAGTTCTTC. It yields the protein CAISEGAGGPYEQFF.

V gene TRBV5-1 combines with J gene TRBJ2-1; 11 bases are shared with TRBD1. Germline V CDR1 and CDR2: SGHRS, YFSETQ. V shed 8 bases, J shed 9 bases, and the junction held 10 bases outside the gene matches. This CDR3 spans 14 amino acids. CDR3 coding DNA: TGCGCCAGTGGACTGGGACAGGGGGACATTGAGCAGTTCTTC. This encodes CASGLGQGDIEQFF.

The chain carries TRBV9 and TRBJ2-1; possibly TRBD1 or TRBD2 for D (5 bases each). Trimming stripped 4 bases from V and 13 bases from J, with 18 bases between. Germline CDR1 is SGDLS and CDR2 is YYNGEE. This CDR3 has 13 amino acids. DNA of the CDR3: TGTGCCAGCAGCTCACCCTCTGGGGGACCCCAGTTCTTC. Amino acids: CASSSPSGGPQFF. Based on the CDR3 plus reference TRBV9 and TRBJ2-1, the full variable domain is DSGVTQTPKHLITATGQRVTLRCSPRSGDLSVYWYQQSLDQGLQFLIQYYNGEERAKGNILERFSAQQFPDLHSELNLSSLELGDSALYFCASSSPSGGPQFFGPGTRLTVL.

This chain links TRBV11-2 with TRBJ1-5; the D gene is possibly TRBD1 (5 bases). The V gene lost 0 bases and the J gene lost 4 bases, with 10 bases spanning the gap. Germline lookup yields CDR1 SGHAT and CDR2 FQNNGV. The CDR3 loop spans 15 amino acids. CDR3 residues: CASSLDPGENQPQHF. The CDR3 nucleotides read TGTGCCAGCAGCTTAGATCCGGGGGAAAATCAGCCCCAGCATTTT.

This chain links TRBV6-6 with TRBJ1-6; D may be TRBD1 (6 bases). Trimming stripped 6 bases from V and 9 bases from J, with 18 bases between. The CDR3 totals 15 residues. Germline CDR1 MNHNY, CDR2 SVGAGI (reference sequence). The CDR3 nucleotides read TGTGCCAGCAGCCACGAGGGGGATAAGGGTTCACCCCTCCACTTT. Translation: CASSHEGDKGSPLHF.

The chain has TRBV7-8 and TRBJ2-7, with D possibly being TRBD2 (6 bases). Germline CDR1 is SGHVS and CDR2 is FQNEAQ. Trimming removed 0 bases from V and 3 bases from J, with 12 bases in between. CDR3 size: 15 residues. The CDR3 here is CASSLAPGDLYEQYF. For the CDR3, the DNA is TGTGCCAGCAGCTTAGCTCCGGGAGACCTCTACGAGCAGTACTTC.

The chain has TRBV27 and TRBJ2-2; possibly TRBD2 for D (5 bases). This CDR3 comprises 15 residues. The V gene lost 7 bases and the J gene lost 6 bases, with 18 bases spanning the gap. Per germline, CDR1 MNHEY and CDR2 SMNVEV (reference sequence). The CDR3 DNA sequence: TGTGCCAGCAAACTTCGGACCGGGATGGCCGGGGAGCTGTTTTTT. Translation gives CASKLRTGMAGELFF.

The chain uses TRBV25-1 and TRBJ2-7; 7 bases align to TRBD1. This CDR3 has 15 amino acids. V lost 7 bases to trimming and J lost 0 bases; unmatched junction nucleotides: 9. CDR1 and CDR2 (germline): MGHDK, SYGVNS. The CDR3 DNA reads TGTGCCAGCATCGGACCGGGACAGAACTCCTACGAGCAGTACTTC. Protein sequence: CASIGPGQNSYEQYF.

This clone was seen just once. J is TRBJ2-5 and V is TRBV19; D is perhaps TRBD1 or TRBD2 (6 bases each). This CDR3 region has 15 residues. Germline-derived CDR1 and CDR2 are LNHDA and SQIVND (reference sequence). The V end was cut by 8 bases, the J end by 5 bases, with 21 bases between. CDR3 amino acids: CASSFGGPNVETQYF. The CDR3 region has the DNA TGTGCCAGTTCTTTTGGGGGGCCAAATGTGGAGACCCAGTACTTC.

V is TRBV2 and J is TRBJ2-7, with 11 bases that match TRBD1. CDR1 SNHLY and CDR2 FYNNEI come from the germline V gene. The V and J ends lost 6 bases and 6 bases, in that order; junction bases with no gene match: 7. The CDR3 runs to 14 residues. The CDR3 sequence is CASSGTGGRFEQYF. CDR3 nucleotides: TGTGCCAGCAGCGGGACAGGGGGGAGGTTCGAGCAGTACTTC.

This chain connects TRBV2 to TRBJ1-4; 7 bases map to TRBD1. Germline assignment: CDR1 SNHLY and CDR2 FYNNEI. There are 13 residues in the CDR3. The V segment lost 7 bases and the J segment 4 bases; nucleotides outside the gene matches: 3. DNA of the CDR3: TGTGCCAGCACGGGACAGTATAATGAAAAACTGTTTTTT. It is translated as CASTGQYNEKLFF. The full variable domain, in which reference TRBV2 and TRBJ1-4 provide the parts outside the CDR3, is EPEVTQTPSHQVTQMGQEVILRCVPISNHLYFYWYRQILGQKVEFLVSFYNNEISEKSEIFDDQFSVERPDGSNFTLKIRSTKLEDSAMYFCASTGQYNEKLFFGSGTQLSVL.

The chain combines TRBV9 with TRBJ2-1; 10 positions match TRBD1. Trimming removed 4 bases from V and 9 bases from J; junction bases left unmatched: 4. Germline loops: CDR1 SGDLS, CDR2 YYNGEE. There are 13 residues in the CDR3. The CDR3 nucleotides are TGTGCCAGCAGCTTCGGACAGGGGGGTGAGCAGTTCTTC. Amino acid sequence: CASSFGQGGEQFF.

The CDR3 DNA is TGTGCCAGCAGCTTAGCAGGGGCTCTTAATGAAAAACTGTTTTTT. This codes for CASSLAGALNEKLFF. The rearrangement joins TRBV7-9 to TRBJ1-4, with D possibly matching TRBD1 (5 bases). Germline CDR1 and CDR2: SEHNR and FQNEAQ (reference sequence). The CDR3 has 15 amino acids. Trimming cost V 0 bases and J 4 bases, with 9 bases left between them.

This clone was recorded only once. The chain couples TRBV19 to TRBJ1-1, with TRBD1 as a possible D gene (5 bases). In germline, CDR1 is LNHDA, CDR2 SQIVND (reference sequence). There are 13 residues in the CDR3. V was pared by 6 bases and J by 4 bases, with 12 bases between. CDR3 coding DNA: TGTGCCAGTAGGAAGGTCGGGGGCACTGAAGCTTTCTTT. This codes for CASRKVGGTEAFF.

This clone was seen more than once but under ten times. The rearrangement joins TRBV5-4 to TRBJ1-4; D call uncertain. Trimming took 3 bases from V and 3 from J, leaving 12 bases between them. CDR3 length: 15 amino acids. CDR1 is SGHNT, CDR2 YYREEE, per germline (reference sequence). The CDR3 nucleotides are TGTGCCAGCAGCTCTGACATTGCCTCTAATGAAAAACTGTTTTTT. Amino acids: CASSSDIASNEKLFF.

The gene calls are TRBV27 and TRBJ1-1; 8 nucleotides match TRBD1. The germline V gene has CDR1 MNHEY and CDR2 SMNVEV (reference sequence). This CDR3 comprises 15 residues. The V and J ends lost 6 bases and 1 base, in that order; junction bases with no gene match: 7. The CDR3, as DNA: TGTGCCAGCAGCCGCGGGGACAGGAGGAACACTGAAGCTTTCTTT. It is translated as CASSRGDRRNTEAFF.

The chain has TRBV7-8 and TRBJ1-2; 7 positions agree with TRBD1. The germline gives CDR1 SGHVS, CDR2 FQNEAQ. This CDR3 is 15 amino acids long. J gave up 7 bases and V 4 bases, and 12 bases lay outside the gene matches. The CDR3 coding sequence is TGTGCCAGCAGCTCTGGCTACACAGGGGCGGTTGGCTACACCTTC. Translated: CASSSGYTGAVGYTF.

This chain links TRBV2 with TRBJ2-3, with 7 bases that match TRBD1. The CDR3 has 13 residues. CDR1 and CDR2 (germline): SNHLY, FYNNEI. J was trimmed by 2 bases and V by 10 bases; bases with no gene match: 6. CDR3 residues: CAKPGQYTDTQYF. The CDR3 nucleotides are TGTGCCAAACCGGGACAGTACACAGATACGCAGTATTTT.

This chain links TRBV11-2 with TRBJ2-1; 8 nucleotides line up with TRBD2. Trimming cost V 3 bases and J 3 bases; bases outside gene matches: 4. CDR1 is SGHAT and CDR2 is FQNNGV in the germline V gene. The CDR3 is 15 amino acids. CDR3 region: CASSFGLAGYNEQFF. CDR3 nucleotide sequence: TGTGCCAGCAGCTTTGGCCTAGCGGGCTACAATGAGCAGTTCTTC.

The chain carries TRBV7-2 and TRBJ2-3, with 8 bases identical to TRBD2. This CDR3 has 16 amino acids. Germline V lookup: CDR1 SGHTA, CDR2 FQGNSA. The V gene end was trimmed by 5 bases and the J gene end by 5 bases; junction bases not matched to a gene: 12. CDR3 loop: CASSPFSGRAGDTQYF. The DNA of the CDR3 is TGTGCCAGCAGCCCTTTCTCCGGGAGGGCCGGAGATACGCAGTATTTT.

This chain connects TRBV5-1 to TRBJ1-1; unclear D gene. Germline CDR1 SGHRS, CDR2 YFSETQ. Trimming removed 5 bases from V and 3 bases from J, with 20 bases in between. CDR3 length equals 16 residues. CDR3 in amino acids: CASRKDGPLFDTEAFF. The CDR3 DNA sequence: TGCGCCAGCAGGAAGGACGGACCACTGTTTGACACTGAAGCTTTCTTT.

The rearrangement links TRBV25-1 to TRBJ1-1; unclear D gene. Per the germline V gene, CDR1 is MGHDK and CDR2 is SYGVNS. The CDR3 has 14 amino acids. V lost 2 bases and J lost 7, with 14 bases in between. Here the CDR3 reads CASSEGSAIGEAFF. The CDR3 region has the DNA TGTGCCAGCAGTGAAGGGTCCGCGATCGGTGAAGCTTTCTTT.